This TCR beta chain stems from a study of T-cell memory formation after mild COVID-19. Whole-study findings and limits: Mainly CM and EM harbored the contracting CD4+ clones; mainly EMRA harbored the CD8+ ones. A balance of CD4 and CD8 characterized clones contracting day 15 to 85, whereas later expanders leaned CD4+. Cross-reactive memory apparently joined, as some responding clones appeared in pre-infection memory. SARS-CoV-2 specificity of second-wave clones peaking day 37 was unconfirmed.

Per germline, CDR1 SGHRS and CDR2 YFSETQ. V shed 0 bases and J shed 0 bases, with 10 bases lying between them. The CDR3 runs to 16 residues. Points on this clonotype: Its matching antigen is unknown.

TCRdb re-called the 5' RACE reads through MiXCR, storing one row per CDR3 protein. The table lists some 410,000 distinct CDR3 sequences, 20% to 30% of them singletons. The sequencing sample was made of PBMCs or a T cell subset sorted from them (not recorded which). The clonotype comes from an adult woman who had mild COVID-19 (a few samples of this study predate the infection). Cell type and time point are not known. The gene calls are TRBV5-1 and TRBJ2-4; possible D gene TRBD1, 5 bases. CDR3 in DNA: TGCGCCAGCAGCTTGGTTCAGGGTTTAGCCAAAAACATTCAGTACTTC. It is translated as CASSLVQGLAKNIQYF.